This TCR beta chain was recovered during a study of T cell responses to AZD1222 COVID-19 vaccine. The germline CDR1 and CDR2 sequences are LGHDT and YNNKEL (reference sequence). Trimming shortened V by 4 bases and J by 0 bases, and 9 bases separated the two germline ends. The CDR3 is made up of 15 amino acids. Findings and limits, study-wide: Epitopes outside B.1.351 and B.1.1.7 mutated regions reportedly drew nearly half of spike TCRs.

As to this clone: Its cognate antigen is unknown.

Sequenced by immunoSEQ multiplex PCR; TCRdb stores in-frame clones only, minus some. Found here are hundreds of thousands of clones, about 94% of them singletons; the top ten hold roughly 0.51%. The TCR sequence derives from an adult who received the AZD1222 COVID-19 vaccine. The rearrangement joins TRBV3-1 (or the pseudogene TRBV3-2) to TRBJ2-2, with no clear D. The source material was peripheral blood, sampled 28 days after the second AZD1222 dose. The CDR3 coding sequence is TGTGCCAGCAGCCCCTTTGCCGCGAACACCGGGGAGCTGTTTTTT. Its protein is CASSPFAANTGELFF.